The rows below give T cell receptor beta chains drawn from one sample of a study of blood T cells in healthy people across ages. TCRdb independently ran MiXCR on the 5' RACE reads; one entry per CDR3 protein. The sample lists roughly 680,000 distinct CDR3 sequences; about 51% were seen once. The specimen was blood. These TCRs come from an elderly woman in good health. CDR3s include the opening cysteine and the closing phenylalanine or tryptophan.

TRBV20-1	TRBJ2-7	CSAVGGAKPDEQYF
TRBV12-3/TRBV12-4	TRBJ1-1	CASRRQALEAFF
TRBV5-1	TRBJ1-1	CASSSYRGGTEAFF
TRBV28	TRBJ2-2	CASSPSGESTGELFF
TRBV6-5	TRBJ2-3	CASSYSRTTSTDTQYF
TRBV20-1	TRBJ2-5	CSAESGGAGETQYF
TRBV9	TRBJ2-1	CASSVGEAASYNEQFF
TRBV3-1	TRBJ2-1	CASSRDRHSEQFF
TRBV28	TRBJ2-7	CASRGTGHGFSYEQYF
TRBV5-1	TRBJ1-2	CASSPERCGYTF
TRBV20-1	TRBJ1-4	CQTGLGEKLFF
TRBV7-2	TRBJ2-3	CASSLRGGQDTQYF
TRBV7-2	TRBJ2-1	CASRSSGGVYNEQFF
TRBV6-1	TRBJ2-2	CASKGQIANTGELFF
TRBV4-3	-	CASSERSYSYEQYF
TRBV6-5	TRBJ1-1	CASSDPGDRAFF
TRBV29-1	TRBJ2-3	CSVTADRASTDTQYF
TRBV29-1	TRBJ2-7	CSVLGQGSIEQYF
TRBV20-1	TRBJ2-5	CGARDFLAGGYNEQYF
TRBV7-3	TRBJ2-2	CASSLKGDTGELFF
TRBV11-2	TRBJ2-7	CASSLDPPPRAYEQYF
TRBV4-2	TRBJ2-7	CASSQVGQSYEQYF
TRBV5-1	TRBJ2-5	CASSLGRGETQYF
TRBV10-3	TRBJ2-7	CAISVDRAYEQYF
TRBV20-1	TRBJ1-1	CSAPDRPSTEAFF
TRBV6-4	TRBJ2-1	CASSDSGTSGEQFF
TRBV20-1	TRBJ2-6	CSAGIGSGANVLTF
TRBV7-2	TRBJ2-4	CASSLVSGPGATGVNIQYF
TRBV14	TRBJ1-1	CASSQDSGVNTEAFF
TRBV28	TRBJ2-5	CASSLYRLARESYRETQYF
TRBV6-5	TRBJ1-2	CASRPTGLFYGYTF
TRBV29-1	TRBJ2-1	CSFATGTGGVEQFF
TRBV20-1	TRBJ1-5	CSARDPIGRGSPQHF
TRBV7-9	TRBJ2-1	CASTPASHLAGDYNEQFF
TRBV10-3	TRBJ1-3	CASVGGNTIYF
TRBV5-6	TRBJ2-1	CASGLKIQILGAGGWDEQFF
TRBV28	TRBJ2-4	CASSPQGNVAKNIQYF
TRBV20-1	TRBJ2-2	CSARDSVRLAGAPTGELFF
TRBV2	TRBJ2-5	CASKIEAYQETQYF
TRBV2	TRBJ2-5	CASSAYRGVQETQYF
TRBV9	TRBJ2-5	CASSPRGGQHQVTQYF
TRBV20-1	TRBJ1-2	CSAREAGQPINYGYTF
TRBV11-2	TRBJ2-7	CASSARDRSYNEQYF
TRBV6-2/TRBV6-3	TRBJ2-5	CASSYNQLGEQYF
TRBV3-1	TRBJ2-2	CASSQGGRQNTGELFF
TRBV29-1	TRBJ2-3	CSVAQAGASTDAQYF
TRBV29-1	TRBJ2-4	CSVGEGPKNIQYF
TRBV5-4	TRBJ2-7	CASSLRGNDYEQYF
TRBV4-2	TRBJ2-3	CASSQGVKSSTDTQYF
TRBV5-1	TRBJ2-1	CASSLSGWTYNEQFF
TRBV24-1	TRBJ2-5	CATSVHSSSGSTQYF